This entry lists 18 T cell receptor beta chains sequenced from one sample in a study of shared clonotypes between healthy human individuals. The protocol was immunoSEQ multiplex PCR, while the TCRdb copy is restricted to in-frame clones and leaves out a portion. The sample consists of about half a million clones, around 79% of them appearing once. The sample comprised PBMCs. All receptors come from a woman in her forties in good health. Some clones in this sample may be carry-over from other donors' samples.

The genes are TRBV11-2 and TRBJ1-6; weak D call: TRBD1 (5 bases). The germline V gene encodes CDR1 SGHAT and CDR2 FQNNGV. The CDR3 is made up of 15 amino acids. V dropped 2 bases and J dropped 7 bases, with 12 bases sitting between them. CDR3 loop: CASSLLGEPNSPLHF. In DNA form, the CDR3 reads TGTGCCAGCAGCTTATTGGGGGAACCCAATTCACCCCTCCACTTT.

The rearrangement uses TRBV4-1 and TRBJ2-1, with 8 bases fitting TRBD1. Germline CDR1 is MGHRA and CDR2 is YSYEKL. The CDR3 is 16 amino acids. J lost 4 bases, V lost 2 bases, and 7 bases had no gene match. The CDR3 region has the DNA TGCGCCAGCAGCCAACCAGGGGGCAAGGGGTACAATGAGCAGTTCTTC. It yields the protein CASSQPGGKGYNEQFF.

In nucleotides, the CDR3 is TGTGCCAGCAGTTACAGGATGGGACAGGGTGTTAGTGAAGCTTTCTTT. Its translation: CASSYRMGQGVSEAFF. V gene TRBV6-6 combines with J gene TRBJ1-1, with 9 bases that match TRBD1. This CDR3 comprises 16 residues. With 2 bases clipped from V and 7 bases from J, the junction kept 11 bases outside the gene matches. Germline lookup yields CDR1 MNHNY and CDR2 SVGAGI (reference sequence).

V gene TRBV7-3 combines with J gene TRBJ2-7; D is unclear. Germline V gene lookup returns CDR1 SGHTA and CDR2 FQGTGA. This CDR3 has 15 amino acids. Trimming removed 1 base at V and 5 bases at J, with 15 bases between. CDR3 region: CASSLRYFPDHEQYF. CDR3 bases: TGTGCCAGCAGCTTAAGATATTTCCCGGACCACGAGCAGTACTTC.

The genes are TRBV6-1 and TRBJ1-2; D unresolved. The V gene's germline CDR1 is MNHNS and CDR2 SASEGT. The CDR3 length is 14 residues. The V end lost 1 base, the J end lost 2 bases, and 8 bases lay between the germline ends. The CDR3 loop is CASSEGPLNYGYTF. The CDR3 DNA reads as TGTGCCAGCAGTGAAGGGCCCCTCAACTATGGCTACACCTTC.

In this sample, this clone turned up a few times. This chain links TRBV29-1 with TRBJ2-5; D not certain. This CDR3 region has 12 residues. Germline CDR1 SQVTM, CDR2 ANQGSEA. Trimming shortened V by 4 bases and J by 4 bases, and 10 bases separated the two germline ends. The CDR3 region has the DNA TGCAGCGTTGCTCAAACGGGAGAGACCCAGTACTTC. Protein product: CSVAQTGETQYF.

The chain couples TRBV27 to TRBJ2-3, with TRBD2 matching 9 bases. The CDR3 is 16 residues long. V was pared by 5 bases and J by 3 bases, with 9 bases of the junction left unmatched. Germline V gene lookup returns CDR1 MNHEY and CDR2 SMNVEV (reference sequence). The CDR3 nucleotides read TGTGCCAGCAGTCCGAGGCGGGAGGGCTTGACAGATACGCAGTATTTT. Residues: CASSPRREGLTDTQYF.

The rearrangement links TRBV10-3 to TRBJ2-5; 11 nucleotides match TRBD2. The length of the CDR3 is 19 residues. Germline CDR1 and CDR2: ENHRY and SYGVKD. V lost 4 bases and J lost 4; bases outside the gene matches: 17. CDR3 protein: CAISGGPGTSGTPGETQYF. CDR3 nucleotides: TGTGCCATCAGTGGGGGTCCCGGGACTAGCGGAACCCCGGGAGAGACCCAGTACTTC.

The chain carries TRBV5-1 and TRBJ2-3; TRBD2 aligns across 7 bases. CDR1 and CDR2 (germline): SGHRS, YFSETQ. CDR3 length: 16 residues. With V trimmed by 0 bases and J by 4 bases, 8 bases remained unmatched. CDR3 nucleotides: TGCGCCAGCAGCTTGGAAGTGGCGGGAGTGTCAGATACGCAGTATTTT. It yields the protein CASSLEVAGVSDTQYF.

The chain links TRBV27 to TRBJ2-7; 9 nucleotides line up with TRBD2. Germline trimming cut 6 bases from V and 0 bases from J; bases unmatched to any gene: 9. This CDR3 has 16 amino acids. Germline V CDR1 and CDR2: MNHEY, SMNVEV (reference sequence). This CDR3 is CASSPAGGSSSYEQYF. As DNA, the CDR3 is TGTGCCAGCAGCCCCGCGGGAGGGTCAAGCTCCTACGAGCAGTACTTC.

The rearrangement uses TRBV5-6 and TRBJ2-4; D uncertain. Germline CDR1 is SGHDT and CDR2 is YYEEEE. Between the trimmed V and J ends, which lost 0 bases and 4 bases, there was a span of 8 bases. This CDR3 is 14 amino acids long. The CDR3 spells CASSLGGRKNIQYF. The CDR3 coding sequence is TGTGCCAGCAGCTTGGGTGGTCGGAAAAACATTCAGTACTTC.

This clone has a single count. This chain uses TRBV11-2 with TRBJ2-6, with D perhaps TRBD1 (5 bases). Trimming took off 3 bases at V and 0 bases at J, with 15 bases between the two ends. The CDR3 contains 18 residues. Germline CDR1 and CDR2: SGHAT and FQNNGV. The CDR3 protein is CASSFIQGYGSGANVLTF. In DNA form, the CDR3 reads TGTGCCAGCAGCTTTATTCAGGGTTACGGCTCTGGGGCCAACGTCCTGACTTTC.

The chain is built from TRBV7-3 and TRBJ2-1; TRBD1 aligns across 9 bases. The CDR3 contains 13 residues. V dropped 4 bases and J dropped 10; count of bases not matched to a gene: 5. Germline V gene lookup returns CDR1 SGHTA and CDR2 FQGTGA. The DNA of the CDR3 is TGTGCCAGCAGCTCGGGACAGGGAAGGGAGCAGTTCTTC. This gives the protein CASSSGQGREQFF.

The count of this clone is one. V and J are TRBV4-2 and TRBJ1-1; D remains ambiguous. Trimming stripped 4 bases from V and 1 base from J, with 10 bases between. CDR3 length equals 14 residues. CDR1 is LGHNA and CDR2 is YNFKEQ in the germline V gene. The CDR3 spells CASSPREGNTEAFF. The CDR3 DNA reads TGTGCCAGCAGCCCAAGGGAGGGGAACACTGAAGCTTTCTTT.

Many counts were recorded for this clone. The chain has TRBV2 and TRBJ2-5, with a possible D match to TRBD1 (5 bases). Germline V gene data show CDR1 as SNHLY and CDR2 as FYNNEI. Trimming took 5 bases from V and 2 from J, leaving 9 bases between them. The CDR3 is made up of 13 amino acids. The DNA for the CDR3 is TGTGCCAGCAGTCAGGACAAACAAGAGACCCAGTACTTC. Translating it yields CASSQDKQETQYF.

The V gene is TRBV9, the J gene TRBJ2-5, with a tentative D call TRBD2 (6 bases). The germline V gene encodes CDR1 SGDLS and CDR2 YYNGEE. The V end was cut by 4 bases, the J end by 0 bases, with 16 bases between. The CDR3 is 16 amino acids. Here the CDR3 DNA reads TGTGCCAGCAGCATTAGCGGAGACTCGTACCAAGAGACCCAGTACTTC. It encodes CASSISGDSYQETQYF.

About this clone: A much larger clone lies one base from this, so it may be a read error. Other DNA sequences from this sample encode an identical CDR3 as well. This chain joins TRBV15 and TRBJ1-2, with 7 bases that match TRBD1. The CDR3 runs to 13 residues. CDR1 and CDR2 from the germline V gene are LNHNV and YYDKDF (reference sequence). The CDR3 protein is CATSKGQNYGYTF. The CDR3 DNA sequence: TGCGCCACCAGCAAGGGACAGAACTATGGCTACACCTTC. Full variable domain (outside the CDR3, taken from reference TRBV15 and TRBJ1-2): DAMVIQNPRYQVTQFGKPVTLSCSQTLNHNVMYWYQQKSSQAPKLLFHYYDKDFNNEADTPDNFQSRRPNTSFCFLDIRSPGLGDTAMYLCATSKGQNYGYTFGSGTRLTVV.

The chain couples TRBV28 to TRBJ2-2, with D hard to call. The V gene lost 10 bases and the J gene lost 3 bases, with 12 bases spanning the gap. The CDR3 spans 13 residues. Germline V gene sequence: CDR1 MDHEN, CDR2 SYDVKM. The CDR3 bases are TGTGCCATCCTTAGACGGGACACCGGGGAGCTGTTTTTT. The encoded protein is CAILRRDTGELFF. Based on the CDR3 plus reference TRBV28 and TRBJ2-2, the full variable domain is DVKVTQSSRYLVKRTGEKVFLECVQDMDHENMFWYRQDPGLGLRLIYFSYDVKMKEKGDIPEGYSVSREKKERFSLILESASTNQTSMYLCAILRRDTGELFFGEGSRLTVL.